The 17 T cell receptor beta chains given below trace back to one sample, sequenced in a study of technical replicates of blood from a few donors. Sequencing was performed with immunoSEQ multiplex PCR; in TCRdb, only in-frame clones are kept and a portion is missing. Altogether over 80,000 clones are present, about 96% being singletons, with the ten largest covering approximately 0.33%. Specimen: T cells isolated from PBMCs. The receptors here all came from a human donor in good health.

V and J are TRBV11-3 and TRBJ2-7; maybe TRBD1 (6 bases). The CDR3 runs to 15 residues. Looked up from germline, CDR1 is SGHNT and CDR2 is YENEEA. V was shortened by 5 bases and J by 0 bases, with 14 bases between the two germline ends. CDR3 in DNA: TGTGCCAGCAGCCCCCAAGGGACAAACTCCTACGAGCAGTACTTC. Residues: CASSPQGTNSYEQYF.

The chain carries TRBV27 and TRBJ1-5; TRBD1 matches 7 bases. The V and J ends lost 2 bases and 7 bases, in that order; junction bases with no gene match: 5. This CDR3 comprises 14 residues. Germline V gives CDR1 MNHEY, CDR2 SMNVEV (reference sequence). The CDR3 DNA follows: TGTGCCAGCAGTTTAGGGGTAGGGGGCCAGCCCCAGCATTTT. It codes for CASSLGVGGQPQHF.

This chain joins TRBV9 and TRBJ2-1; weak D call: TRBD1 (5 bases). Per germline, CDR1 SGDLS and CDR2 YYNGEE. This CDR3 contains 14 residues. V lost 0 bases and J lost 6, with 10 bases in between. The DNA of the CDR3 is TGTGCCAGCAGCGTAGAGGGGTACTCCAATGAGCAGTTCTTC. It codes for CASSVEGYSNEQFF.

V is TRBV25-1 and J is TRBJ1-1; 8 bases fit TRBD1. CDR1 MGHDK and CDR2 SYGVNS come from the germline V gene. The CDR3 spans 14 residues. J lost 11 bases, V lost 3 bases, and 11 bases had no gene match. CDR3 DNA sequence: TGTGCCAGCAGTGAGCGTATAGCAGGGGGCGAGGCTTTCTTT. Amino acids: CASSERIAGGEAFF.

The CDR3 is CASSPVAGGGELFF. The DNA of the CDR3 is TGTGCCAGCAGCCCCGTAGCGGGTGGAGGGGAGCTGTTTTTT. This sequence joins TRBV7-8 and TRBJ2-2; 7 bases are a match to TRBD2. With 5 bases clipped from V and 8 bases from J, the junction kept 8 bases outside the gene matches. CDR3 length equals 14 residues. CDR1 and CDR2 from the germline V gene are SGHVS and FQNEAQ.

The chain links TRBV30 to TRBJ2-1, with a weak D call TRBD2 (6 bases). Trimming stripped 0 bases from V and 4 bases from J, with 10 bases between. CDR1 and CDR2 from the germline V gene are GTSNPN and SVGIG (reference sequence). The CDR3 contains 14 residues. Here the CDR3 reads CAWSVAEGYNEQFF. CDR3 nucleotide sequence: TGTGCCTGGAGTGTAGCGGAGGGGTACAATGAGCAGTTCTTC.

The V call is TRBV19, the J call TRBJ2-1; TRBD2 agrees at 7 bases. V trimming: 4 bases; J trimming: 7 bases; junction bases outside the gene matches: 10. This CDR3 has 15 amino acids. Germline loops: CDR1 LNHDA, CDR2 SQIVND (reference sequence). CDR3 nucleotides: TGTGCCAGTAGTACCCAAGGACTAGTAGGAAATGAGCAGTTCTTC. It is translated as CASSTQGLVGNEQFF.

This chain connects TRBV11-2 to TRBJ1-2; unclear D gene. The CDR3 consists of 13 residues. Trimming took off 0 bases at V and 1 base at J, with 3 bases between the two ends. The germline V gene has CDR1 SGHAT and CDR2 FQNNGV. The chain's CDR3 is CASSLDSNYGYTF. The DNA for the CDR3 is TGTGCCAGCAGCTTAGACAGTAACTATGGCTACACCTTC.

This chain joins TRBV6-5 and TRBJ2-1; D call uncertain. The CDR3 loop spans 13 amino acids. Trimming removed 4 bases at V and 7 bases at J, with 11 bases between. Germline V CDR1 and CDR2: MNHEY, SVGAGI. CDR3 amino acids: CASSLADGNEQFF. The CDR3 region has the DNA TGTGCCAGCAGTTTAGCCGATGGGAATGAGCAGTTCTTC.

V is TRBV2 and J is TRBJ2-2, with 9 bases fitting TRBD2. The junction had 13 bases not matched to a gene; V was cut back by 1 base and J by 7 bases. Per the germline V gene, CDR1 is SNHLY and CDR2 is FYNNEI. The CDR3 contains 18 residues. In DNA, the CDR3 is TGTGCCAGCAGTGAAGTTCTCCCCCTAGCGGGAAGTAACGGGGAGCTGTTTTTT. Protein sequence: CASSEVLPLAGSNGELFF. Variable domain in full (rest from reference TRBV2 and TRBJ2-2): EPEVTQTPSHQVTQMGQEVILRCVPISNHLYFYWYRQILGQKVEFLVSFYNNEISEKSEIFDDQFSVERPDGSNFTLKIRSTKLEDSAMYFCASSEVLPLAGSNGELFFGEGSRLTVL.

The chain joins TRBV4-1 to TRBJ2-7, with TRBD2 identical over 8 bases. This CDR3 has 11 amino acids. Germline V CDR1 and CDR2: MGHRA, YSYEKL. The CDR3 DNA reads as TGCGCTGAGCGGGAGATGAACGAGCAGTACTTC. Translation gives CAEREMNEQYF.

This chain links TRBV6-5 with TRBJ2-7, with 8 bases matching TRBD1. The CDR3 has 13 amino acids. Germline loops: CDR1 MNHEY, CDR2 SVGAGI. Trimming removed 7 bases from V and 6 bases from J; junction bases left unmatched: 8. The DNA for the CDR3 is TGTGCCAGCAAGGCCAGGGGGCCTTCCGAGCAGTACTTC. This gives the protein CASKARGPSEQYF.

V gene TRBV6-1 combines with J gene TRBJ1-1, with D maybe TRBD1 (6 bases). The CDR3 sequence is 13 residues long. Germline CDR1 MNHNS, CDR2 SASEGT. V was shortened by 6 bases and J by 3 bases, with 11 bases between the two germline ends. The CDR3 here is CASRTGRDTEAFF. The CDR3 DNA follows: TGTGCCAGCAGAACAGGGCGAGACACTGAAGCTTTCTTT.

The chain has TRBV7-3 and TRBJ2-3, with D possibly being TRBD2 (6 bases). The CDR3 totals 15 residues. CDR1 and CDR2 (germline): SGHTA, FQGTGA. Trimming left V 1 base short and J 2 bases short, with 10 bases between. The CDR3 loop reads CASSLSGTVTDTQYF. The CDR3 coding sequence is TGTGCCAGCAGCTTAAGCGGGACGGTCACAGATACGCAGTATTTT.

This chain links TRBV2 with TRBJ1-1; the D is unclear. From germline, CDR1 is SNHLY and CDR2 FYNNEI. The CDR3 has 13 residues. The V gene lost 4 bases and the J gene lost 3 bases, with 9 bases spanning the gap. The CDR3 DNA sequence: TGTGCCAGCAGTGCGTGGGAGGACACTGAAGCTTTCTTT. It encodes CASSAWEDTEAFF.

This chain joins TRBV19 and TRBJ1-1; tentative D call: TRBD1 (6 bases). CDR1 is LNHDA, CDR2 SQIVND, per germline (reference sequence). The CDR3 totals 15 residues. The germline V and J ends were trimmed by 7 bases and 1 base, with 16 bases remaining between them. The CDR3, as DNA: TGTGCCAGTACCCAGGGGAAGATAGGGAACACTGAAGCTTTCTTT. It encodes CASTQGKIGNTEAFF.

The CDR3 loop is CASSLAGTGIGELFF. The CDR3 DNA reads as TGTGCCAGCAGCTTAGCGGGGACAGGGATCGGGGAGCTGTTTTTT. This sequence joins TRBV7-2 and TRBJ2-2, with 9 nucleotides matching TRBD1. This CDR3 contains 15 residues. V dropped 0 bases and J dropped 7; count of bases not matched to a gene: 3. Germline-derived CDR1 and CDR2 are SGHTA and FQGNSA. The complete variable domain, with remaining parts taken from reference TRBV7-2 and TRBJ2-2, reads GAGVSQSPSNKVTEKGKDVELRCDPISGHTALYWYRQSLGQGLEFLIYFQGNSAPDKSGLPSDRFSAERTGGSVSTLTIQRTQQEDSAVYLCASSLAGTGIGELFFGEGSRLTVL.